Listed below are T cell receptor beta chains from one sample, sequenced in a study of neurological immune-mediated disorders. MiXCR, run by TCRdb on the 5' RACE reads, gives a single entry per CDR3 protein. The sample shows 71,000 or so distinct CDR3 sequences, approximately 5% of them seen only once. What was sequenced was PBMCs. The origin of the receptors is a woman under 40 with multiple sclerosis. Each CDR3 is given without its conserved first and last residue. Clone size is given for some rows only: seen once, a few or many times, or a class if the clone is expanded.

clone_size | v_call | cdr3_aa
many | TRBV14 | ASSRDRTPSGNTIY
. | TRBV5-1 | ASSFNIPRSHYGYT
many | TRBV10-3 | AISVRTDTQY
many | TRBV5-1 | ASSLEGASNQPQH
many | TRBV5-1 | ASSPRTDYSGANVLT
many | TRBV10-3 | AISDSRSYEQY
few | TRBV27 | ASSFFTPEGAREQF
. | TRBV12-3/TRBV12-4 | ASSFVRMTRSYNEQF
many | TRBV5-6 | ASSSIRSNEKLF
many | TRBV20-1 | SAVEGGSPSSTDTQY
few | TRBV5-1 | ASSPGTIGGEQF
few | TRBV6-5 | ASSYRRQGWTNSPLH
many | TRBV12-3/TRBV12-4 | ASSSPQGLWDYGYT
once | TRBV5-1 | ASSLYAPNDQF
few | TRBV5-1 | ASSFGTTGNEQF
many | TRBV18 | ASSPRTGKETQY
many | TRBV20-1 | SARERGDNTDTQY
. | TRBV9 | ASSLSVTGELL
many | TRBV6-5 | ASRPRSGDGQY
many | TRBV12-3/TRBV12-4 | ASSSLSRGPTEQETQY
many | TRBV5-1 | ASSAGQGGETQY
. | TRBV20-1 | SARVRGLAGGRETQY
many | TRBV7-8 | ASSFNPNQPQH
many | TRBV7-9 | ASSFESPGQLSNQPQH
many | TRBV12-3/TRBV12-4 | ASKETVKDTQY
many | TRBV20-1 | SARDLAGGRDSTRWGQSNEQF
many | TRBV11-2 | ASSLDGGNTDTQY
many | TRBV5-1 | ASSLVGQGSYNEQF
. | TRBV5-1 | ASSQRGGETQY
many | TRBV20-1 | SARAGGSGNTIY
many | TRBV27 | ASSPGWGYT
few | TRBV5-1 | ASKGAGSRDTQY
many | TRBV20-1 | SARARAVQETQY
many | TRBV10-3 | AIRDGSSGNTIY
. | TRBV28 | ASSLWGVRMNTEAF
many | TRBV20-1 | SARELEGTHEQY
many | TRBV7-8 | ASSLEGGTGYGYT
many | TRBV6-5 | ASRGQAYNEQF
. | TRBV28 | ASSWQRNSPLH
. | TRBV18 | ASSPLSTGGNEQF
many | TRBV20-1 | SARGRTAREAF
many | TRBV15 | ATSRRQGQPQH
many | TRBV18 | ASSPLGQGGTEAF
many | TRBV7-6 | ASSLVPNGRAEQF
. | TRBV20-1 | SARPTALNTDTQY
many | TRBV3-1 | ASSSRGAGETQY
many | TRBV14 | ASSRDRDIAGNTIY
many | TRBV5-1 | ASRTSGGNEQF
many | TRBV20-1 | SARVLATGDTQY